What follows describes a single TCR beta chain. These data belong to a study of blood T cell repertoires in COVID-19. Background on the study: Some COVID-19 samples were acute and others convalescent; all came from the United States, Italy and Spain.

Repertoires were generated with immunoSEQ multiplex PCR, while TCRdb's copy carries only in-frame clones and drops some. The table includes over 30,000 clones, 88% detected once. The sequenced material came from peripheral blood. The TCR was taken from a woman in her seventies with active COVID-19.

The CDR3 DNA is TGTGCCAGCAGCTCGACGACTAGCGGGGGGAGAGAGACCCAGTACTTC. Encoded protein: CASSSTTSGGRETQYF. This chain connects TRBV5-6 to TRBJ2-5, with 13 bases matching TRBD2. The trim removed 3 bases at V and 4 bases at J, leaving 6 bases unmatched. CDR3 length: 16 amino acids. CDR1 is SGHDT and CDR2 is YYEEEE in the germline V gene.